These 27 T cell receptor beta chains share one sample of origin, sequenced in a study of cytotoxic CD8 clonotypes in ibrutinib-treated CLL. The data were produced by immunoSEQ multiplex PCR, yet TCRdb's version contains in-frame clones alone and is incomplete. The repertoire holds 250,000 to 350,000 clones, approximately 79% seen once, with 5.6% in the top ten. The starting material was PBMCs, obtained at disease progression, from a patient treated with ibrutinib. These receptors came from a human donor with chronic lymphocytic leukemia.

The chain couples TRBV7-4 to TRBJ2-1, with a possible D match to TRBD1 (6 bases). The germline gives CDR1 SGHVT, CDR2 SQSDAQ. The V gene lost 3 bases and the J gene lost 8 bases, with 14 bases spanning the gap. The CDR3 has 14 residues. The CDR3 loop is CASSFFWGHDEQFF. The CDR3 DNA reads TGTGCCAGCAGCTTTTTCTGGGGGCACGATGAGCAGTTCTTC.

The DNA for the CDR3 is TGTGCCAGCAGCCCGACCCCAAACGCCCGGAGCACTGAAGCTTTCTTT. Translating gives CASSPTPNARSTEAFF. This sequence joins TRBV5-5 and TRBJ1-1; no firm D call. V shed 4 bases and J shed 4 bases, with 20 bases lying between them. Germline CDR1 and CDR2: SGHKS and YYEKEE (reference sequence). The CDR3 covers 16 residues.

The chain uses TRBV9 and TRBJ2-1, with TRBD1 matching over 9 bases. Germline lookup yields CDR1 SGDLS and CDR2 YYNGEE. V lost 4 bases and J lost 10; bases outside the gene matches: 12. CDR3 size: 15 residues. This CDR3 is CASSQDRGSVDEQFF. In DNA form, the CDR3 reads TGTGCCAGCAGCCAGGACAGGGGCTCGGTAGACGAGCAGTTCTTC.

The chain links TRBV11-2 to TRBJ1-2; TRBD1 is a possible D gene (6 bases). Germline lookup yields CDR1 SGHAT and CDR2 FQNNGV. The V end was cut by 5 bases, the J end by 4 bases, with 14 bases between. The CDR3 covers 14 residues. In DNA form, the CDR3 reads TGTGCCAGCAGCCACCCATGGGGGGCCTATGGCTACACCTTC. Translation: CASSHPWGAYGYTF.

In DNA, the CDR3 is TGTGCCAGCAGCTTAGAGGGGGCAGGGAGCTCCTACGAGCAGTACTTC. Its translation: CASSLEGAGSSYEQYF. V and J are TRBV11-2 and TRBJ2-7; TRBD1 might be the D (6 bases). The ends were cut back, 0 bases at V and 0 bases at J, with 12 bases in the middle. The germline V gene has CDR1 SGHAT and CDR2 FQNNGV. The CDR3 covers 16 residues.

This chain uses TRBV29-1 with TRBJ2-1; TRBD2 matches at 10 bases. This CDR3 is built from 16 residues. Germline V CDR1 and CDR2: SQVTM, ANQGSEA. V was clipped by 5 bases and J by 1 base; unmatched bases: 8. The DNA for the CDR3 is TGCAGCGTTCCGACCTCTAGCGGGAGATCCTACAATGAGCAGTTCTTC. Its translation is CSVPTSSGRSYNEQFF.

This sequence joins TRBV19 and TRBJ2-7, with 8 bases matching TRBD1. The length of the CDR3 is 15 residues. V was clipped by 5 bases and J by 3 bases; unmatched bases: 9. CDR1 LNHDA and CDR2 SQIVND come from the germline V gene (reference sequence). The CDR3 here is CASSPGTGLVYEQYF. Here the CDR3 DNA reads TGTGCCAGTAGTCCAGGGACAGGCCTCGTCTACGAGCAGTACTTC.

This sequence joins TRBV6-6 and TRBJ1-5; 8 bases agree with TRBD1. V lost 5 bases and J lost 1; bases outside the gene matches: 1. The CDR3 covers 14 residues. Germline CDR1 MNHNY, CDR2 SVGAGI (reference sequence). As DNA, the CDR3 is TGTGCCAGCAGTGGGACAGGCAGCAATCAGCCCCAGCATTTT. It translates to CASSGTGSNQPQHF.

V gene TRBV7-9 combines with J gene TRBJ2-3; 8 bases line up with TRBD2. The CDR3 spans 18 residues. The V segment lost 3 bases and the J segment 4 bases; nucleotides outside the gene matches: 15. Germline CDR1 reads SEHNR; CDR2 reads FQNEAQ (reference sequence). The DNA for the CDR3 is TGTGCCAGCAGCTTTCCGCGCAGGGGACTAGGGTCCCCAGATACGCAGTATTTT. Encoded protein: CASSFPRRGLGSPDTQYF.

The chain links TRBV10-3 to TRBJ2-3; 7 nucleotides match TRBD1. This CDR3 contains 15 residues. Germline values: CDR1 ENHRY, CDR2 SYGVKD. Unmatched junction bases numbered 9, after V lost 5 bases and J lost 4 bases. CDR3 in amino acids: CAISSDRVAADTQYF. CDR3 DNA: TGTGCCATCAGTTCAGACAGGGTCGCCGCAGATACGCAGTATTTT.

The genes are TRBV5-4 and TRBJ1-2; tentative D call: TRBD1 (5 bases). V was trimmed by 0 bases and J by 8 bases, leaving 11 bases between them. The CDR3 is 13 residues long. Germline CDR1 and CDR2: SGHNT and YYREEE (reference sequence). The CDR3 loop is CASSLVPGRGYTF. The CDR3 DNA reads TGTGCCAGCAGCTTGGTCCCAGGGAGGGGCTACACCTTC.

The chain combines TRBV30 with TRBJ2-1; 7 bases fit TRBD2. In germline, CDR1 is GTSNPN, CDR2 SVGIG (reference sequence). This CDR3 has 18 amino acids. Unmatched junction bases numbered 22, after V lost 0 bases and J lost 11 bases. CDR3 DNA: TGTGCCTGGAGTGTACATTCCCCACTGGACGCTAGCGGTAAGAAGCAGTTCTTC. Encoded protein: CAWSVHSPLDASGKKQFF.

This clone has a single count. The genes are TRBV7-6 and TRBJ2-7; TRBD1 matches at 8 bases. Germline V gene data show CDR1 as SGHVS and CDR2 as FNYEAQ. The junction had 10 bases not matched to a gene; V was cut back by 2 bases and J by 4 bases. This CDR3 has 16 amino acids. The CDR3: CASSLIGQGANYEQYF. CDR3 bases: TGTGCCAGCAGCTTAATTGGCCAGGGGGCCAATTACGAGCAGTACTTC.

This chain connects TRBV27 to TRBJ2-1, with D hard to call. The CDR3 loop spans 16 amino acids. CDR1 is MNHEY, CDR2 SMNVEV, per germline (reference sequence). V lost 2 bases to trimming and J lost 6 bases, with 17 bases between them. Written as DNA, the CDR3 is TGTGCCAGCAGTTTAGGTCCGGGTCAGAGTTTCAATGAGCAGTTCTTC. Amino acids: CASSLGPGQSFNEQFF.

V usage is TRBV4-1 and J usage is TRBJ2-1; TRBD1 or TRBD2 may be the D gene (5 bases each). V was pared by 2 bases and J by 7 bases, with 18 bases between. Germline loops: CDR1 MGHRA, CDR2 YSYEKL. This CDR3 is 16 amino acids long. Here the CDR3 DNA reads TGCGCCAGCAGCCAATCCGGGACGCAGCCTCGAAATGAGCAGTTCTTC. This sequence encodes CASSQSGTQPRNEQFF.

In this sample, this clone turned up once. The chain combines TRBV12-5 with TRBJ2-3, with D possibly TRBD1 on 5 matching bases. This CDR3 has 13 amino acids. In germline, CDR1 is LGHNT, CDR2 FRNRAP. V gave up 1 base and J gave up 10 bases, with 12 bases separating them. As DNA, the CDR3 is TGTGCTAGTGGTTTGGCATTAGGGGTGGCGCAGTATTTT. Protein: CASGLALGVAQYF.

This clone was recorded once. The chain recombines TRBV6-5 with TRBJ2-2; D is unresolved. CDR3 length: 14 amino acids. The germline V and J ends were trimmed by 4 bases and 4 bases, with 10 bases remaining between them. The germline gives CDR1 MNHEY, CDR2 SVGAGI. The CDR3 bases are TGTGCCAGCAGTTTCGGGTCTCTCACCGGGGAGCTGTTTTTT. Amino acid sequence: CASSFGSLTGELFF.

The chain couples TRBV6-6 to TRBJ2-7; maybe TRBD2 (5 bases). Trimming stripped 5 bases from V and 3 bases from J, with 14 bases between. The CDR3 spans 14 residues. The V gene's germline CDR1 is MNHNY and CDR2 SVGAGI (reference sequence). CDR3 residues: CASSTVAGLYEQYF. Here the CDR3 DNA reads TGTGCCAGCAGTACTGTGGCAGGACTCTACGAGCAGTACTTC.

The chain has TRBV9 and TRBJ2-2; D might be TRBD2 (6 bases). The germline V and J ends were trimmed by 0 bases and 2 bases, with 11 bases remaining between them. This CDR3 comprises 16 residues. Germline CDR1 is SGDLS and CDR2 is YYNGEE. In DNA, the CDR3 is TGTGCCAGCAGCGTAGGTTCTAGCGTTAACACCGGGGAGCTGTTTTTT. Its protein product is CASSVGSSVNTGELFF.

The chain is built from TRBV7-9 and TRBJ2-5, with 9 bases that match TRBD2. The CDR3 is made up of 14 amino acids. With 5 bases clipped from V and 1 base from J, the junction kept 2 bases outside the gene matches. CDR1 is SEHNR and CDR2 is FQNEAQ in the germline V gene (reference sequence). CDR3 protein: CASSQAGGQETQYF. In nucleotides, the CDR3 is TGTGCCAGCAGCCAAGCGGGGGGCCAAGAGACCCAGTACTTC.

V gene TRBV11-2 combines with J gene TRBJ2-3; the D is unclear. The CDR3 length is 18 residues. V gave up 7 bases and J gave up 3 bases, with 26 bases separating them. Germline-derived CDR1 and CDR2 are SGHAT and FQNNGV. The CDR3 is CASTISPLVLAETDTQYF. CDR3 DNA: TGTGCCAGCACCATTAGTCCCCTAGTCCTGGCAGAGACAGATACGCAGTATTTT.

This clone was seen only a few times. The J gene is TRBJ2-7, the V gene TRBV10-3; D remains ambiguous. The CDR3 has 11 residues. Germline lookup yields CDR1 ENHRY and CDR2 SYGVKD. V lost 3 bases and J 6 bases, leaving 6 bases between the germline ends. CDR3 amino acids: CAISDTAEQYF. DNA for the CDR3: TGTGCCATCAGTGATACTGCCGAGCAGTACTTC.

The chain is built from TRBV19 and TRBJ2-3, with TRBD1 identical over 9 bases. The CDR3 covers 16 residues. The junction had 5 bases not matched to a gene; V was cut back by 3 bases and J by 1 base. Germline CDR1 is LNHDA and CDR2 is SQIVND (reference sequence). CDR3 DNA: TGTGCCAGTAGTATTGGGACAGGGAGCCGCACAGATACGCAGTATTTT. Its translation: CASSIGTGSRTDTQYF.

This clone was seen a handful of times. The genes are TRBV19 and TRBJ2-1; 9 bases are shared with TRBD2. The CDR3 loop spans 16 amino acids. CDR1 and CDR2 (germline): LNHDA, SQIVND (reference sequence). J was trimmed by 0 bases and V by 3 bases; bases with no gene match: 3. Written as DNA, the CDR3 is TGTGCCAGTAGTATGAGCGGGGGGAGCTCCTACAATGAGCAGTTCTTC. Residues: CASSMSGGSSYNEQFF.

This rearrangement joins TRBV28 to TRBJ1-5, with D maybe TRBD1 (5 bases). The CDR3 has 15 amino acids. V was trimmed by 3 bases and J by 7 bases, leaving 16 bases between them. The germline gives CDR1 MDHEN, CDR2 SYDVKM. CDR3 DNA sequence: TGTGCCAGCAGTTTCCCTCCTCGCGGGGGGCAGCCCCAGCATTTT. Its translation is CASSFPPRGGQPQHF.

This clone was seen only a few times. J is TRBJ1-1 and V is TRBV5-1, with D unclear. CDR3 length: 13 amino acids. Germline values: CDR1 SGHRS, CDR2 YFSETQ. V dropped 4 bases and J dropped 0 bases, with 7 bases sitting between them. CDR3 nucleotide sequence: TGCGCCAGCAGCCCGGGGATGAACACTGAAGCTTTCTTT. Residues: CASSPGMNTEAFF.

The chain combines TRBV7-2 with TRBJ2-7; D is uncertain. The length of the CDR3 is 13 residues. V lost 3 bases and J lost 7, with 13 bases in between. The germline CDR1 and CDR2 sequences are SGHTA and FQGNSA. DNA for the CDR3: TGTGCCAGCAGCTTTCTAAGGTCGTGGGAGCAGTACTTC. Protein: CASSFLRSWEQYF.